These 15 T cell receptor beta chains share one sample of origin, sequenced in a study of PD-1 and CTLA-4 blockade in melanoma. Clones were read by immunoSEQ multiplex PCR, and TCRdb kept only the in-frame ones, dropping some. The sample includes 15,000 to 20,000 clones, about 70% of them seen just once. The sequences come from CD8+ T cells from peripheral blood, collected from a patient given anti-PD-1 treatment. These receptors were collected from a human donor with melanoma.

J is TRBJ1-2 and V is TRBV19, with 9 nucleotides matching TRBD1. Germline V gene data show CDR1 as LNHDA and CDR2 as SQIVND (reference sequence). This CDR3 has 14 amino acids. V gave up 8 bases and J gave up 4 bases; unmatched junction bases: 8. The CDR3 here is CASSVGQGSYGYTF. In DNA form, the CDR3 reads TGTGCCAGTTCCGTAGGACAGGGGTCCTATGGCTACACCTTC.

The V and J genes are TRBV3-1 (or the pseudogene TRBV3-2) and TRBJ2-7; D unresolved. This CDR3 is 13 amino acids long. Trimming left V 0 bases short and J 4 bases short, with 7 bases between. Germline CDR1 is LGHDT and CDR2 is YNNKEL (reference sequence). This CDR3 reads CASSQDLSYEQYF. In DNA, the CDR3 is TGTGCCAGCAGCCAAGATCTTAGTTACGAGCAGTACTTC.

The CDR3, as DNA: TGTGCCAGCAGCCTCCGACAAGGGTGGGAGAACAATGAGCAGTTCTTC. It is translated as CASSLRQGWENNEQFF. The chain couples TRBV11-3 to TRBJ2-1; maybe TRBD2 (5 bases). The CDR3 loop spans 16 amino acids. V dropped 5 bases and J dropped 5 bases, with 19 bases sitting between them. The germline V gene encodes CDR1 SGHNT and CDR2 YENEEA.

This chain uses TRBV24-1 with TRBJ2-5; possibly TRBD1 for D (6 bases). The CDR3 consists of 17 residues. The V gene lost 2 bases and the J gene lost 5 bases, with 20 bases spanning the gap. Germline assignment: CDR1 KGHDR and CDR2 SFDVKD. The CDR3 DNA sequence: TGTGCCACCAGTGATTCCAATTTCAGGGGCCGTGGGGAGACCCAGTACTTC. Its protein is CATSDSNFRGRGETQYF.

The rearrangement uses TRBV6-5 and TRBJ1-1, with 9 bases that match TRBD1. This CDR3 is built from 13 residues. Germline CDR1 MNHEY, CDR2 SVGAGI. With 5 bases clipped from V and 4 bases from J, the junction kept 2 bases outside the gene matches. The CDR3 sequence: CASSIQGATEAFF. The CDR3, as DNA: TGTGCCAGCAGTATACAGGGGGCCACTGAAGCTTTCTTT.

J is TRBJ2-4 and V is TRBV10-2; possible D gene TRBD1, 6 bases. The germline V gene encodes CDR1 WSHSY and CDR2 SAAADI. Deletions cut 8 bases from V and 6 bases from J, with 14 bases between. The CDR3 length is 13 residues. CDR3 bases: TGCGCCAGCTCAGACAGGACCTTAAACATTCAGTACTTC. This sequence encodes CASSDRTLNIQYF.

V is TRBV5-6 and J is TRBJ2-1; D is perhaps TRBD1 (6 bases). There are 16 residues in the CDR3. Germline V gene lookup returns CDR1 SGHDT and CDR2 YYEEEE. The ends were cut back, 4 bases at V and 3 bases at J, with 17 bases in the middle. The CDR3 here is CASSVHRDRYYNEQFF. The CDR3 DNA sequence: TGTGCCAGCAGCGTACACAGGGATCGCTACTACAATGAGCAGTTCTTC.

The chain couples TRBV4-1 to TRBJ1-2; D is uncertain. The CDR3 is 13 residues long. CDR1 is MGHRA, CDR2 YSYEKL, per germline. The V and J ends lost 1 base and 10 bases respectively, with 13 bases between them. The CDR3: CASSQGPPEPYTF. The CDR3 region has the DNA TGCGCCAGCAGCCAAGGACCCCCGGAGCCCTACACCTTC.

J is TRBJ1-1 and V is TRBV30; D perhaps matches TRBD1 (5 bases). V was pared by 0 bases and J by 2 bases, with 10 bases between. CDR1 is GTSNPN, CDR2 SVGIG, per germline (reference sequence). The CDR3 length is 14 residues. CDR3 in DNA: TGTGCCTGGAGTGTAGGGCAGGGAAACACTGAAGCTTTCTTT. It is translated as CAWSVGQGNTEAFF.

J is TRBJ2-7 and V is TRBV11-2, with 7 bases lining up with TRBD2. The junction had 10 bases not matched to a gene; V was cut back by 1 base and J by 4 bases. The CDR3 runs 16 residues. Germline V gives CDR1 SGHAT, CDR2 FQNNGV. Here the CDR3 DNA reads TGTGCCAGCAGCTTAGGTCCAGCGGGGCTAGGATACGAGCAGTACTTC. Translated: CASSLGPAGLGYEQYF.

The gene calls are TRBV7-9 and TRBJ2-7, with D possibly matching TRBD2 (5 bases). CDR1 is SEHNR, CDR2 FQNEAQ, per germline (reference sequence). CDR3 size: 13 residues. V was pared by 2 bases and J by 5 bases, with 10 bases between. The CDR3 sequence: CASSLSRGNEQYF. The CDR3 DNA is TGTGCCAGCAGCTTAAGTCGAGGGAACGAGCAGTACTTC.

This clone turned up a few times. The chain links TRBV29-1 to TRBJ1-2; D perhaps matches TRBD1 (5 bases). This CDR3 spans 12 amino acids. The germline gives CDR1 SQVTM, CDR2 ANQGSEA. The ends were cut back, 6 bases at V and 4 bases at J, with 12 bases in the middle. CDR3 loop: CSVLGAGYGYTF. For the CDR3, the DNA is TGCAGCGTCCTCGGGGCGGGCTATGGCTACACCTTC. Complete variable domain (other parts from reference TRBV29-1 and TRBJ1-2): SAVISQKPSRDICQRGTSLTIQCQVDSQVTMMFWYRQQPGQSLTLIATANQGSEATYESGFVIDKFPISRPNLTFSTLTVSNMSPEDSSIYLCSVLGAGYGYTFGSGTRLTVV.

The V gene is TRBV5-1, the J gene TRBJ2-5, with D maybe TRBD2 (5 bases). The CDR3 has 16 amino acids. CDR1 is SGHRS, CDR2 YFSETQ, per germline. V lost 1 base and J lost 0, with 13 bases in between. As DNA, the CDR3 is TGCGCCAGCAGCTTGAGAGGGCTGGGGTACCAAGAGACCCAGTACTTC. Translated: CASSLRGLGYQETQYF.

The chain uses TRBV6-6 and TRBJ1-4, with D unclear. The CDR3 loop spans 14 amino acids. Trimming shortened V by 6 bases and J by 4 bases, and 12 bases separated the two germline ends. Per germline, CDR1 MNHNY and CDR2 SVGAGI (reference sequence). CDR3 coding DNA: TGTGCCAGCAGGCCGCAAGTGCTTAATGAAAAACTGTTTTTT. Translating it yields CASRPQVLNEKLFF.

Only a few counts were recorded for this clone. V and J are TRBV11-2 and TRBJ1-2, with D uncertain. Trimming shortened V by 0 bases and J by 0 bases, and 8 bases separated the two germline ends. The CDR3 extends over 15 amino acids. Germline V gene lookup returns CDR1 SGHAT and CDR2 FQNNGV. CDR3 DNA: TGTGCCAGCAGCTTAGACAGGCGTCCTAACTATGGCTACACCTTC. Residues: CASSLDRRPNYGYTF. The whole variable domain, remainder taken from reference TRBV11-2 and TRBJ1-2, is EAGVAQSPRYKIIEKRQSVAFWCNPISGHATLYWYQQILGQGPKLLIQFQNNGVVDDSQLPKDRFSAERLKGVDSTLKIQPAKLEDSAVYLCASSLDRRPNYGYTFGSGTRLTVV.